The 32 T cell receptor beta chains listed next were all sequenced from one sample in a study of blood T cell repertoires in COVID-19. Assay used: immunoSEQ multiplex PCR; TCRdb lists only in-frame clones, some missing. Of a few hundred thousand clones in the sample, around 90% were seen once. The sequencing input was PBMCs or T cells enriched from blood (not recorded which). The source of these receptors is a man aged 25-40 years who had recovered from COVID-19.

This chain uses TRBV19 with TRBJ2-5, with 8 bases that match TRBD2. This CDR3 is built from 14 residues. In germline, CDR1 is LNHDA, CDR2 SQIVND (reference sequence). V was clipped by 5 bases and J by 5 bases; unmatched bases: 7. The CDR3 DNA sequence: TGTGCCAGTAGTGACGGGGGGGCCCGGGAGACCCAGTACTTC. Translation gives CASSDGGARETQYF.

The chain joins TRBV28 to TRBJ2-3; possibly TRBD1 for D (6 bases). Trimming shortened V by 5 bases and J by 7 bases, and 16 bases separated the two germline ends. CDR3 length: 14 residues. Germline lookup yields CDR1 MDHEN and CDR2 SYDVKM. CDR3 bases: TGTGCCAGCAGTCTTCCCCGGACAGCATATACGCAGTATTTT. Translation: CASSLPRTAYTQYF.

The chain links TRBV5-1 to TRBJ2-1, with a possible D match to TRBD2 (6 bases). The germline V gene has CDR1 SGHRS and CDR2 YFSETQ. Trimming took off 4 bases at V and 8 bases at J, with 19 bases between the two ends. The CDR3 length is 15 residues. DNA of the CDR3: TGCGCCAGCAGCCCTACCCAAGGTGGAGGGTATGAGCAGTTCTTC. This gives the protein CASSPTQGGGYEQFF.

V and J are TRBV28 and TRBJ2-1; TRBD2 agrees at 16 bases. The CDR3 is 19 residues long. The ends lost 4 bases at V and 10 bases at J; junction bases unmatched: 16. Germline CDR1 and CDR2: MDHEN and SYDVKM. The CDR3, as DNA: TGTGCCAGCAGTTCCGGGACTAGCGGGGGGGCTTTATTCTCAAAAGAGCAGTTCTTC. Translation gives CASSSGTSGGALFSKEQFF.

The V gene is TRBV6-4, the J gene TRBJ2-1; 9 bases are a match to TRBD2. Per germline, CDR1 MRHNA and CDR2 SNTAGT. The CDR3 covers 17 residues. Unmatched junction bases numbered 13, after V lost 3 bases and J lost 7 bases. CDR3 in amino acids: CASSETRGGGAKNEQFF. The CDR3 DNA reads TGTGCCAGCAGTGAGACTCGTGGCGGGGGGGCGAAGAATGAGCAGTTCTTC.

J is TRBJ2-1 and V is TRBV3-1 (or the pseudogene TRBV3-2), with 10 bases matching TRBD1. Germline CDR1 LGHDT, CDR2 YNNKEL (reference sequence). The ends lost 4 bases at V and 5 bases at J; junction bases unmatched: 11. The CDR3 is 17 residues long. This CDR3 reads CASSLGQGSWDNNEQFF. Here the CDR3 DNA reads TGTGCCAGCAGCCTGGGACAGGGGTCGTGGGACAACAATGAGCAGTTCTTC.

The rearrangement links TRBV5-1 to TRBJ1-2; TRBD1 is a possible D gene (6 bases). The CDR3 runs 14 residues. The germline V and J ends were trimmed by 0 bases and 7 bases, with 13 bases remaining between them. Germline CDR1 reads SGHRS; CDR2 reads YFSETQ. The CDR3 DNA is TGCGCCAGCAGCTTGGCCGGACAGTATCCTGGCTACACCTTC. It yields the protein CASSLAGQYPGYTF.

The J gene is TRBJ2-2, the V gene TRBV7-6; no reliable D call. Germline V gene lookup returns CDR1 SGHVS and CDR2 FNYEAQ. Trimming removed 5 bases from V and 6 bases from J, with 16 bases in between. The CDR3 has 15 amino acids. The CDR3 spells CASSELAHNSGELFF. The CDR3, as DNA: TGTGCCAGCAGCGAGCTCGCCCATAATTCCGGGGAGCTGTTTTTT.

The chain recombines TRBV30 with TRBJ1-3; tentative D call: TRBD1 (6 bases). Germline values: CDR1 GTSNPN, CDR2 SVGIG (reference sequence). V was pared by 4 bases and J by 4 bases, with 11 bases between. The CDR3 sequence is 13 residues long. CDR3 sequence: CAWKTGNGNTIYF. CDR3 DNA: TGTGCCTGGAAAACAGGGAACGGAAACACCATATATTTT.

The chain couples TRBV28 to TRBJ1-6, with 7 bases matching TRBD1. This CDR3 has 15 residues. Per the germline V gene, CDR1 is MDHEN and CDR2 is SYDVKM. J was trimmed by 2 bases and V by 7 bases; bases with no gene match: 5. The DNA for the CDR3 is TGTGCCAGCATTCACGACAGGGCCTATAATTCACCCCTCCACTTT. Its translation: CASIHDRAYNSPLHF. The variable domain in full, with the rest retrieved from reference TRBV28 and TRBJ1-6, is DVKVTQSSRYLVKRTGEKVFLECVQDMDHENMFWYRQDPGLGLRLIYFSYDVKMKEKGDIPEGYSVSREKKERFSLILESASTNQTSMYLCASIHDRAYNSPLHFGNGTRLTVT.

The count of this clone is one. This chain connects TRBV7-2 to TRBJ1-2, with 9 bases aligning to TRBD1. Germline CDR1 reads SGHTA; CDR2 reads FQGNSA. V shed 1 base and J 8 bases; nucleotides not matched to a gene: 8. The CDR3 consists of 15 residues. This CDR3 reads CASSLGGTGIVGYTF. In DNA form, the CDR3 reads TGTGCCAGCAGCTTAGGTGGGACAGGGATAGTCGGCTACACCTTC.

The count of this clone is one. This chain uses TRBV7-6 with TRBJ1-3; D remains unclear. The CDR3 is 15 amino acids. Looked up from germline, CDR1 is SGHVS and CDR2 is FNYEAQ. The V and J ends lost 1 base and 4 bases respectively, with 11 bases between them. This CDR3 reads CASSLEGAGGNTIYF. CDR3 bases: TGTGCCAGCAGCTTAGAGGGCGCGGGGGGAAACACCATATATTTT.

This clone was counted between two and nine times. V gene TRBV19 combines with J gene TRBJ2-7, with D possibly being TRBD1 (5 bases). The CDR3 spans 14 residues. Per germline, CDR1 LNHDA and CDR2 SQIVND (reference sequence). V lost 3 bases and J lost 0, with 9 bases in between. The CDR3 DNA is TGTGCCAGTAGTATCCACAGGCGCTCCTACGAGCAGTACTTC. Protein sequence: CASSIHRRSYEQYF. Combining the CDR3 with reference TRBV19 and TRBJ2-7 gives the whole variable domain DGGITQSPKYLFRKEGQNVTLSCEQNLNHDAMYWYRQDPGQGLRLIYYSQIVNDFQKGDIAEGYSVSREKKESFPLTVTSAQKNPTAFYLCASSIHRRSYEQYFGPGTRLTVT.

CDR3 nucleotide sequence: TGCGCCAGCAGCAGGGGACTAGCGGTTAACACAGATACGCAGTATTTT. This encodes CASSRGLAVNTDTQYF. The V call is TRBV5-1, the J call TRBJ2-3; 11 bases align to TRBD2. Germline CDR1 reads SGHRS; CDR2 reads YFSETQ. CDR3 size: 16 residues. Trimming removed 4 bases from V and 2 bases from J; junction bases left unmatched: 6.

This clone was picked up one time. The genes are TRBV5-1 and TRBJ2-1; 12 bases fit TRBD1. With 0 bases clipped from V and 8 bases from J, the junction kept 6 bases outside the gene matches. This CDR3 region has 16 residues. CDR1 SGHRS and CDR2 YFSETQ come from the germline V gene. This chain's CDR3 is CASSLGPGTGGDEQFF. Here the CDR3 DNA reads TGCGCCAGCAGCTTGGGTCCCGGGACAGGGGGCGATGAGCAGTTCTTC.

The chain combines TRBV7-6 with TRBJ1-6, with a weak D call TRBD1 (5 bases). V was shortened by 0 bases and J by 8 bases, with 8 bases between the two germline ends. CDR3 length: 14 residues. Germline CDR1 reads SGHVS; CDR2 reads FNYEAQ. The CDR3 DNA reads TGTGCCAGCAGCTTAGCTGGGGCGTATTCACCCCTCCACTTT. This sequence encodes CASSLAGAYSPLHF.

Details on this clone: At one boundary the junction diverges from the germline segment, which might be a read error. The chain is built from TRBV19 and TRBJ2-7, with D perhaps TRBD2 (6 bases). The V gene's germline CDR1 is LNHDA and CDR2 SQIVND (reference sequence). The CDR3 is made up of 12 amino acids. CDR3 amino acids: CESGDPPHEQYF. In DNA, the CDR3 is TGCGAGTCGGGGGACCCTCCACACGAGCAGTACTTC.

The CDR3 DNA follows: TGTGCCAGCAGCTTGAATCAGGGGGCGAACACTGAAGCTTTCTTT. Protein: CASSLNQGANTEAFF. The chain links TRBV13 to TRBJ1-1, with TRBD1 identical over 8 bases. CDR1 and CDR2 from the germline V gene are PRHDT and FYEKMQ (reference sequence). This CDR3 has 15 residues. V dropped 3 bases and J dropped 1; count of bases not matched to a gene: 4.

The chain uses TRBV7-2 and TRBJ1-2; D call uncertain. The V gene's germline CDR1 is SGHTA and CDR2 FQGNSA. With 3 bases removed from V and 8 bases from J, the gap between germline ends came to 22 bases. CDR3 length: 16 amino acids. The CDR3 DNA reads as TGTGCCAGCAGCTTGTTGACCCGTGGAGCAGTATTCGGCTACACCTTC. Its translation: CASSLLTRGAVFGYTF.

V and J are TRBV30 and TRBJ1-6; 9 bases agree with TRBD1. After removal of 5 bases from V and 10 bases from J, the junction contained 6 bases not matched to a gene. The CDR3 is made up of 13 amino acids. The germline CDR1 and CDR2 sequences are GTSNPN and SVGIG (reference sequence). CDR3 amino acids: CAWQGQGSSPLHF. The CDR3 DNA is TGTGCCTGGCAGGGACAGGGAAGCTCACCCCTCCACTTT.

The CDR3 spells CASSAGSHSTDTQYF. Here the CDR3 DNA reads TGTGCCAGCAGTGCGGGGTCCCATAGCACAGATACGCAGTATTTT. The V call is TRBV2, the J call TRBJ2-3; TRBD2 is a possible D gene (5 bases). Germline V CDR1 and CDR2: SNHLY, FYNNEI. V was pared by 4 bases and J by 0 bases, with 11 bases between. This CDR3 contains 15 residues. Full variable domain (outside the CDR3, taken from reference TRBV2 and TRBJ2-3): EPEVTQTPSHQVTQMGQEVILRCVPISNHLYFYWYRQILGQKVEFLVSFYNNEISEKSEIFDDQFSVERPDGSNFTLKIRSTKLEDSAMYFCASSAGSHSTDTQYFGPGTRLTVL.

This clone has only one observation. This chain joins TRBV5-1 and TRBJ1-1; the match to TRBD1 covers 10 bases. The V gene end was trimmed by 1 base and the J gene end by 4 bases; junction bases not matched to a gene: 10. Germline V gives CDR1 SGHRS, CDR2 YFSETQ. The CDR3 totals 17 residues. CDR3 sequence (DNA): TGCGCCAGCAGCTTGCGGGGACAGGGGAGAATTGCCACTGAAGCTTTCTTT. This translates into CASSLRGQGRIATEAFF.

As for this clone: In the same sample, other DNA sequences code for this CDR3. The chain combines TRBV5-1 with TRBJ2-7; D perhaps matches TRBD1 (6 bases). The CDR3 runs 13 residues. The V end lost 0 bases, the J end lost 6 bases, and 10 bases lay between the germline ends. Per the germline V gene, CDR1 is SGHRS and CDR2 is YFSETQ. In nucleotides, the CDR3 is TGCGCCAGCAGCTTGGACAGGGTGGGCGAGCAGTACTTC. As protein: CASSLDRVGEQYF. Filled out from reference TRBV5-1 and TRBJ2-7, the complete variable domain reads KAGVTQTPRYLIKTRGQQVTLSCSPISGHRSVSWYQQTPGQGLQFLFEYFSETQRNKGNFPGRFSGRQFSNSRSEMNVSTLELGDSALYLCASSLDRVGEQYFGPGTRLTVT.

This chain joins TRBV6-2 or TRBV6-3 and TRBJ1-1; 7 bases match TRBD1. The CDR3 is 15 amino acids. Germline trimming cut 2 bases from V and 2 bases from J; bases unmatched to any gene: 5. Germline CDR1 is MNHEY and CDR2 is SVGEGT. This CDR3 reads CASSYRTGSNTEAFF. The CDR3, as DNA: TGTGCCAGCAGTTACCGGACAGGATCTAACACTGAAGCTTTCTTT.

The J gene is TRBJ2-1, the V gene TRBV15, with 11 bases that match TRBD2. The germline V gene encodes CDR1 LNHNV and CDR2 YYDKDF (reference sequence). The V segment lost 1 base and the J segment 4 bases; nucleotides outside the gene matches: 3. The CDR3 consists of 16 residues. CDR3 sequence: CATSRGLAGLYNEQFF. In DNA, the CDR3 is TGTGCCACCAGCAGAGGACTAGCGGGGCTGTACAATGAGCAGTTCTTC.

The chain has TRBV25-1 and TRBJ1-6; a weak D match, TRBD1 (6 bases). The germline CDR1 and CDR2 sequences are MGHDK and SYGVNS. The CDR3 runs to 15 residues. The V gene lost 3 bases and the J gene lost 3 bases, with 9 bases spanning the gap. The CDR3 nucleotides read TGTGCCAGCAGTGACGGGGACAACTATAATTCACCCCTCCACTTT. Translated, it gives CASSDGDNYNSPLHF.

The chain uses TRBV2 and TRBJ2-1; TRBD2 agrees at 7 bases. The CDR3 has 16 residues. Germline CDR1 reads SNHLY; CDR2 reads FYNNEI. With V trimmed by 4 bases and J by 2 bases, 8 bases remained unmatched. CDR3 in amino acids: CASSGPSGGAYNEQFF. The CDR3 DNA follows: TGTGCCAGCAGTGGACCTAGCGGCGGGGCCTACAATGAGCAGTTCTTC.

This clone was observed a single time. The CDR3 DNA reads as TGTGCCAGTAGTATGGATAGCGGGGCTTACAATGAGCAGTTCTTC. Residues: CASSMDSGAYNEQFF. V usage is TRBV19 and J usage is TRBJ2-1; TRBD2 matches 8 bases. Germline V gene sequence: CDR1 LNHDA, CDR2 SQIVND (reference sequence). This CDR3 contains 15 residues. V gave up 3 bases and J gave up 4 bases; unmatched junction bases: 5. Complete variable domain (other parts from reference TRBV19 and TRBJ2-1): DGGITQSPKYLFRKEGQNVTLSCEQNLNHDAMYWYRQDPGQGLRLIYYSQIVNDFQKGDIAEGYSVSREKKESFPLTVTSAQKNPTAFYLCASSMDSGAYNEQFFGPGTRLTVL.

V and J are TRBV7-6 and TRBJ1-1; D ambiguous. The germline V gene encodes CDR1 SGHVS and CDR2 FNYEAQ. Trimming took 5 bases from V and 2 from J, leaving 9 bases between them. The CDR3 spans 13 residues. The CDR3 spells CASSPQTNTEAFF. The CDR3 DNA follows: TGTGCCAGCAGCCCACAGACAAACACTGAAGCTTTCTTT.

In its sample, this clone was seen once. In DNA form, the CDR3 reads TGCGCCAGCAGCACCGGACAGGGGGGTAATTCACCCCTCCACTTT. Its protein is CASSTGQGGNSPLHF. The chain combines TRBV5-1 with TRBJ1-6, with TRBD1 matching over 10 bases. The CDR3 has 15 residues. CDR1 is SGHRS, CDR2 YFSETQ, per germline. The V gene end was trimmed by 4 bases and the J gene end by 6 bases; junction bases not matched to a gene: 4.

Worth noting for this clone: Because the CDR3's place on the DNA is in doubt, the DNA is left out and the CDR3 is given as listed by TCRdb. The chain uses TRBV30 and TRBJ1-2; TRBD1, as called in the table, went unchecked against the DNA. Germline V gene lookup returns CDR1 GTSNPN and CDR2 SVGIG (reference sequence). The CDR3 spans 11 residues, counting both ends. The CDR3 reads CAWKSVGRGTF.

The chain has TRBV4-1 and TRBJ2-1; 7 nucleotides agree with TRBD1. Trimming removed 1 base from V and 4 bases from J; junction bases left unmatched: 16. This CDR3 spans 19 amino acids. The germline gives CDR1 MGHRA, CDR2 YSYEKL. The CDR3 region has the DNA TGCGCCAGCAGCCAAGGCCCTCATGGGACAGTCATTGTATACAATGAGCAGTTCTTC. As protein: CASSQGPHGTVIVYNEQFF.